The clone carrying this T cell receptor beta chain has a single count. Sequencing was performed with immunoSEQ multiplex PCR; in TCRdb, only in-frame clones are kept and a portion is missing. The top ten clones hold approximately 2% of a sample with 250,000 to 300,000 clones, 88% of them seen once. This specimen belongs to a study of blood T cell repertoires in COVID-19. About the research overall: Acute and convalescent COVID-19 specimens originated in the United States, Italy and Spain.

CDR1 is LGHDT and CDR2 is YNNKEL in the germline V gene (reference sequence). V lost 3 bases, J lost 2 bases, and 5 bases stayed unmatched. The CDR3 consists of 15 residues. The sequenced material came from PBMCs or T cells enriched from blood (not recorded which). The chain joins TRBV3-1 (or the pseudogene TRBV3-2) to TRBJ2-5, with 8 bases lining up with TRBD2. The clonotype originates from a woman aged 60-70 years in a cohort exposed to, infected with or recovered from COVID-19 (not recorded which). The CDR3, as DNA: TGTGCCAGCAGCCATTGGGCGGGAGGACAAGAGACCCAGTACTTC. This sequence encodes CASSHWAGGQETQYF.